The 20 T cell receptor beta chains listed next were all sequenced from one sample in a study of blood T cell repertoires in COVID-19. Sequenced by immunoSEQ multiplex PCR; TCRdb stores in-frame clones only, minus some. Of roughly 52,000 clones listed, under 90% were seen once; the top ten hold 11%. The sample was peripheral blood. These receptors were obtained from a man older than 75 with COVID-19, enrolled during active disease.

This rearrangement joins TRBV10-3 to TRBJ2-3; D remains unclear. Germline V gives CDR1 ENHRY, CDR2 SYGVKD. This CDR3 comprises 15 residues. Trimming removed 3 bases at V and 0 bases at J, with 10 bases between. In nucleotides, the CDR3 is TGTGCCATCAGTGACCAGCGCGCTAGCACAGATACGCAGTATTTT. It is translated as CAISDQRASTDTQYF.

This chain joins TRBV5-1 and TRBJ1-1; 8 bases are shared with TRBD1. This CDR3 has 17 amino acids. The V gene end was trimmed by 0 bases and the J gene end by 4 bases; junction bases not matched to a gene: 11. Germline CDR1 is SGHRS and CDR2 is YFSETQ. The CDR3 DNA sequence: TGCGCCAGCAGCTTGGATGGACAGGGAACCTTGGGCACTGAAGCTTTCTTT. Translation: CASSLDGQGTLGTEAFF.

The V call is TRBV4-2, the J call TRBJ2-3, with 7 positions matching TRBD1. The CDR3 totals 16 residues. Unmatched junction bases numbered 13, after V lost 3 bases and J lost 7 bases. CDR1 and CDR2 (germline): LGHNA, YNFKEQ. CDR3 sequence (DNA): TGTGCCAGCAGCCAGGATGGGGACAGCTCTGGGCATACGCAGTATTTT. Translation: CASSQDGDSSGHTQYF.

The J gene is TRBJ1-6, the V gene TRBV25-1, with no clear D. Trimming shortened V by 5 bases and J by 10 bases, and 9 bases separated the two germline ends. The CDR3 covers 12 residues. Germline V gene sequence: CDR1 MGHDK, CDR2 SYGVNS. The CDR3 DNA sequence: TGTGCCAGCAGTTTCACCCGGTCACCCCTCCACTTT. Its translation is CASSFTRSPLHF.

The rearrangement uses TRBV12-3 or TRBV12-4 and TRBJ1-6, with no clear D. V lost 4 bases, J lost 10 bases, and 11 bases lay in between. The CDR3 has 13 residues. The CDR3 bases are TGTGCCAGCAGTTCCTCCCGGGAGTCACCCCTCCACTTT. Its protein product is CASSSSRESPLHF.

V gene TRBV19 combines with J gene TRBJ2-1, with TRBD2 identical over 13 bases. CDR1 is LNHDA and CDR2 is SQIVND in the germline V gene (reference sequence). The V and J ends lost 4 bases and 6 bases, in that order; junction bases with no gene match: 3. The CDR3 is made up of 15 amino acids. Here the CDR3 DNA reads TGTGCCAGTAGTAGTACTAGCGGGAGGGCCAATGAGCAGTTCTTC. Amino acids: CASSSTSGRANEQFF.

This chain links TRBV12-3 or TRBV12-4 with TRBJ1-1; D is possibly TRBD1 (5 bases). CDR3 length: 12 residues. The V end lost 8 bases, the J end lost 5 bases, and 12 bases lay between the germline ends. The CDR3, as DNA: TGTGCCAGCGGCTTGCGGGGGACTGAAGCTTTCTTT. Translation: CASGLRGTEAFF.

This chain links TRBV11-2 with TRBJ1-2; TRBD1 might be the D (6 bases). CDR3 length: 15 amino acids. Per germline, CDR1 SGHAT and CDR2 FQNNGV. V was trimmed by 5 bases and J by 4 bases, leaving 17 bases between them. Here the CDR3 DNA reads TGTGCCAGCAGCGCCCACCCGGAGGACAGCTATGGCTACACCTTC. Amino acids: CASSAHPEDSYGYTF.

The rearrangement joins TRBV15 to TRBJ1-1; D perhaps matches TRBD1 (5 bases). Trimming removed 0 bases from V and 3 bases from J, with 14 bases in between. Germline V gene sequence: CDR1 LNHNV, CDR2 YYDKDF (reference sequence). This CDR3 has 16 amino acids. CDR3 protein: CATSRDQQVGDTEAFF. The CDR3 DNA reads TGTGCCACCAGCAGAGATCAACAGGTTGGCGACACTGAAGCTTTCTTT.

CDR3 bases: TGTGCCAGCAGCCAAGTCTGGGGAGGAACTGAAGCTTTCTTT. Translated, it gives CASSQVWGGTEAFF. V and J are TRBV3-1 (or the pseudogene TRBV3-2) and TRBJ1-1; the D is unclear. V lost 1 base and J lost 5, with 11 bases in between. Germline V gene data show CDR1 as LGHDT and CDR2 as YNNKEL (reference sequence). The CDR3 sequence is 14 residues long.

This chain joins TRBV7-2 and TRBJ2-3, with TRBD2 matching 10 bases. This CDR3 comprises 16 residues. Germline assignment: CDR1 SGHTA and CDR2 FQGNSA. V shed 2 bases and J 5 bases; nucleotides not matched to a gene: 7. The CDR3 DNA is TGTGCCAGCAGCTTAAGGCGTCTAGCGGGAGTAGATACGCAGTATTTT. Translating gives CASSLRRLAGVDTQYF.

This chain links TRBV30 with TRBJ1-2; 7 positions match TRBD1. V shed 2 bases, J shed 4 bases, and the junction held 7 bases outside the gene matches. The germline V gene has CDR1 GTSNPN and CDR2 SVGIG (reference sequence). This CDR3 contains 14 residues. The CDR3: CAWSPDRVGYGYTF. The CDR3 nucleotides are TGTGCCTGGAGTCCCGACAGGGTGGGCTATGGCTACACCTTC.

J is TRBJ2-3 and V is TRBV2; 9 bases line up with TRBD2. This CDR3 is built from 15 residues. J lost 1 base, V lost 6 bases, and 5 bases had no gene match. The germline V gene encodes CDR1 SNHLY and CDR2 FYNNEI. CDR3 bases: TGTGCCAGCAGCGCCTCTAGCGGGGGCACAGATACGCAGTATTTT. It is translated as CASSASSGGTDTQYF.

V usage is TRBV6-5 and J usage is TRBJ1-5; a possible D gene is TRBD1 (6 bases). V was shortened by 6 bases and J by 2 bases, with 11 bases between the two germline ends. The CDR3 runs to 14 residues. The germline CDR1 and CDR2 sequences are MNHEY and SVGAGI. In DNA form, the CDR3 reads TGTGCCAGCAGGCAGGGGAGAGGCAATCAGCCCCAGCATTTT. Its protein product is CASRQGRGNQPQHF.

The chain has TRBV7-2 and TRBJ1-1; D not resolved. Trimming left V 2 bases short and J 9 bases short, with 16 bases between. This CDR3 is 14 amino acids long. Germline assignment: CDR1 SGHTA and CDR2 FQGNSA. CDR3 protein: CASSLTEGHPKAFF. The CDR3 bases are TGTGCCAGCAGCTTAACAGAGGGCCACCCAAAAGCTTTCTTT.

The chain combines TRBV11-2 with TRBJ2-1; 7 bases are a match to TRBD2. The CDR3 loop spans 15 amino acids. V was clipped by 5 bases and J by 4 bases; unmatched bases: 8. Per germline, CDR1 SGHAT and CDR2 FQNNGV. In nucleotides, the CDR3 is TGTGCCAGCAGCCCCCGAGCGGGATTTTACAATGAGCAGTTCTTC. It yields the protein CASSPRAGFYNEQFF.

The chain has TRBV15 and TRBJ1-1, with a possible D match to TRBD1 (5 bases). The CDR3 is 14 amino acids. Trimming pared 3 bases from V and 4 bases from J, leaving 12 bases between. Looked up from germline, CDR1 is LNHNV and CDR2 is YYDKDF (reference sequence). Here the CDR3 DNA reads TGTGCCACCAGCAGCTCAAGGGGTGGCACTGAAGCTTTCTTT. Protein product: CATSSSRGGTEAFF.

The rearrangement links TRBV7-9 to TRBJ1-2, with D unclear. Germline lookup yields CDR1 SEHNR and CDR2 FQNEAQ (reference sequence). The CDR3 is 14 residues long. V gave up 5 bases and J gave up 8 bases, with 18 bases separating them. The CDR3 coding sequence is TGTGCCAGCAGCGACGGGGTCCTGAAAGGAGGCTACACCTTC. The encoded protein is CASSDGVLKGGYTF.

This clone occurred a few times. V usage is TRBV7-3 and J usage is TRBJ2-2; 7 positions agree with TRBD2. V dropped 1 base and J dropped 6; count of bases not matched to a gene: 2. The CDR3 length is 14 residues. Per the germline V gene, CDR1 is SGHTA and CDR2 is FQGTGA. CDR3 nucleotides: TGTGCCAGCAGCTTAATACGGGAGGCCGGGGAGCTGTTTTTT. Translation: CASSLIREAGELFF.

The chain links TRBV6-2 or TRBV6-3 to TRBJ2-7; 9 positions match TRBD1. V lost 5 bases and J lost 2; bases outside the gene matches: 7. This CDR3 is 15 amino acids long. Germline V gene lookup returns CDR1 MNHEY and CDR2 SVGEGT. The CDR3 spells CASSGSGTGTYEQYF. CDR3 DNA sequence: TGTGCCAGCAGTGGCTCCGGGACAGGGACCTACGAGCAGTACTTC.